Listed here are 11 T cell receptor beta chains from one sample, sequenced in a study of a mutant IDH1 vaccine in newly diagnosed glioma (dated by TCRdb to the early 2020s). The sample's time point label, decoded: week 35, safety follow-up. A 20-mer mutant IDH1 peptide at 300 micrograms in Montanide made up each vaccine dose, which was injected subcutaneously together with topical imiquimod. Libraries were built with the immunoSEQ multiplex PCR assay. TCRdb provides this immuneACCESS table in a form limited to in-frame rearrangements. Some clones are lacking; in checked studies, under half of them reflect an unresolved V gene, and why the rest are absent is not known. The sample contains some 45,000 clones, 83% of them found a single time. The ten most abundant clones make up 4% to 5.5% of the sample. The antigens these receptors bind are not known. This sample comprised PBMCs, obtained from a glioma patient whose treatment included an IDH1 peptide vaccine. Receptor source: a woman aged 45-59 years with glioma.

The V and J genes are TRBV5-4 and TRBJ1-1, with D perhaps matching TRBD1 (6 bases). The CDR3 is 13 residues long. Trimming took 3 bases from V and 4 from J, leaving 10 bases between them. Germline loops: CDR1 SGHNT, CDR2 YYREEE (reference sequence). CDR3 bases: TGTGCCAGCAGCTCGGGGGGGCTCACTGAAGCTTTCTTT. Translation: CASSSGGLTEAFF.

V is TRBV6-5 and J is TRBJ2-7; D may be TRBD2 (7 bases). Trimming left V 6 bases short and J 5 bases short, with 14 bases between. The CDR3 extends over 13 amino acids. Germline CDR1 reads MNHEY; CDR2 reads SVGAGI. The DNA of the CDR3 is TGTGCCAGCAGAGAAGGCGGGGGCCACGAGCAGTACTTC. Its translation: CASREGGGHEQYF.

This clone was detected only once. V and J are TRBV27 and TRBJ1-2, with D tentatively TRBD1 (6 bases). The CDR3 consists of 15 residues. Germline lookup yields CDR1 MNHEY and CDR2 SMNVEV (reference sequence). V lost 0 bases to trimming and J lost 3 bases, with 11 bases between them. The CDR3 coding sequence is TGTGCCAGCAGTTTATCGGGGGCTACGTACTATGGCTACACCTTC. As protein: CASSLSGATYYGYTF.

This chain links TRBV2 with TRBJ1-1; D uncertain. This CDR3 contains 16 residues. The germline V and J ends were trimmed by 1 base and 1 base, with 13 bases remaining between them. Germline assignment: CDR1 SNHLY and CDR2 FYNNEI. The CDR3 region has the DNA TGTGCCAGCAGTGAAGTGTGGGGAAGGACGAACACTGAAGCTTTCTTT. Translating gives CASSEVWGRTNTEAFF.

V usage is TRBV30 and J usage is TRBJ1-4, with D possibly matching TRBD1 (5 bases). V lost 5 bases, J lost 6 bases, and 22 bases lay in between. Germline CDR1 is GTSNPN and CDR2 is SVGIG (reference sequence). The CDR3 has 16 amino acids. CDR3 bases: TGTGCCTGGGGCGTGGACCGGGACTCCCTAGATGAAAAACTGTTTTTT. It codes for CAWGVDRDSLDEKLFF. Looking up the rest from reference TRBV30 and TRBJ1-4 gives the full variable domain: SQTIHQWPATLVQPVGSPLSLECTVEGTSNPNLYWYRQAAGRGLQLLFYSVGIGQISSEVPQNLSASRPQDRQFILSSKKLLLSDSGFYLCAWGVDRDSLDEKLFFGSGTQLSVL.

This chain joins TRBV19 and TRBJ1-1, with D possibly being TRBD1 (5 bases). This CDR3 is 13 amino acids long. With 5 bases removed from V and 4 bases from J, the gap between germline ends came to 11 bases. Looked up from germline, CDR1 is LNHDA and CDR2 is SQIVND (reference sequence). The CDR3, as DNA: TGTGCCAGTAGTGGTAGGGACGGCACTGAAGCTTTCTTT. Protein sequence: CASSGRDGTEAFF.

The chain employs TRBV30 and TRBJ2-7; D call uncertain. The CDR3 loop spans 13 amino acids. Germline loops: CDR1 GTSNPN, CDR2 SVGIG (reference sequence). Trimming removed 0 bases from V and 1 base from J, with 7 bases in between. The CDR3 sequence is CAWSVRVSYEQYF. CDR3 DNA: TGTGCCTGGAGTGTCCGGGTTTCCTACGAGCAGTACTTC.

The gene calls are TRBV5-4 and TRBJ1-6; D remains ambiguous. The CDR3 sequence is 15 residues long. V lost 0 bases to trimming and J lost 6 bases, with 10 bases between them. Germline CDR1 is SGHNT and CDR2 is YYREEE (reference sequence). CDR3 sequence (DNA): TGTGCCAGCAGCTTGGGGCCAGCCTCTAATTCACCCCTCCACTTT. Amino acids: CASSLGPASNSPLHF.

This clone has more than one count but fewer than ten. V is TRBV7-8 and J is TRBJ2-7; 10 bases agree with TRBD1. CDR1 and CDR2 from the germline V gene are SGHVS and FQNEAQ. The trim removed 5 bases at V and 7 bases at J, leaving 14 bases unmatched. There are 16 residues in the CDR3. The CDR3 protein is CASSRPPYRGQGEQYF. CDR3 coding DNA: TGTGCCAGCAGCCGACCCCCCTACAGGGGACAGGGGGAGCAGTACTTC.

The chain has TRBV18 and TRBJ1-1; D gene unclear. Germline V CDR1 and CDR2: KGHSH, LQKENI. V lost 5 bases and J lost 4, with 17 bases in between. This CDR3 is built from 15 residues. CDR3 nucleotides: TGTGCCAGCTCAAGGGCCCGTGACCCGGGCACTGAAGCTTTCTTT. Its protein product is CASSRARDPGTEAFF.

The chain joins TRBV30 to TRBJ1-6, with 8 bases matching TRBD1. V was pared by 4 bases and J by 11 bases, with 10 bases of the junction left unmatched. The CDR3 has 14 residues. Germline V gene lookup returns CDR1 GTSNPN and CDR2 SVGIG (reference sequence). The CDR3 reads CAWTPGQEIPPLHF. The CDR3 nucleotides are TGTGCCTGGACACCGGGACAGGAGATTCCACCCCTCCACTTT. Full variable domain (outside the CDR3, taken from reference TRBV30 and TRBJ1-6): SQTIHQWPATLVQPVGSPLSLECTVEGTSNPNLYWYRQAAGRGLQLLFYSVGIGQISSEVPQNLSASRPQDRQFILSSKKLLLSDSGFYLCAWTPGQEIPPLHFGNGTRLTVT.